One and the same sample provided the 24 T cell receptor beta chains below, sequenced in a study of CD8 T cells in ankylosing spondylitis. General observations from the study: Roughly eight highly homologous variants made up a TCR beta motif that seemed to typify ankylosing spondylitis blood.

TCRdb reprocessed the 5' RACE reads with MiXCR, giving one entry per CDR3 protein. This table holds 100,000 to 150,000 distinct CDR3 sequences, 15% to 20% found once. No antigen has been identified for these receptors. Sequenced input: blood, either unsorted or a sorted T cell fraction (not recorded which). The receptors were sampled from a male donor with ankylosing spondylitis.

The chain employs TRBV5-1 and TRBJ1-3, with D hard to call. The V and J ends lost 4 bases and 0 bases respectively, with 8 bases between them. Germline-derived CDR1 and CDR2 are SGHRS and YFSETQ. The CDR3 is 14 residues long. This CDR3 reads CASSVGISGNTIYF. The CDR3 region has the DNA TGCGCCAGCAGCGTAGGTATCTCTGGAAACACCATATATTTT.

Note on this clonotype: Possible read error: a much larger clone is one base away. This chain uses TRBV27 with TRBJ2-2; TRBD2 might be the D (5 bases). This CDR3 spans 14 amino acids. The germline V gene encodes CDR1 MNHEY and CDR2 SMNVEV (reference sequence). The CDR3: CASSFQVNTGELLF. The CDR3 DNA is TGTGCCAGCAGTTTTCAAGTAAACACCGGGGAGCTGTTGTTT.

The chain carries TRBV24-1 and TRBJ2-1; 9 bases line up with TRBD2. V gave up 1 base and J gave up 10 bases; unmatched junction bases: 4. The germline gives CDR1 KGHDR, CDR2 SFDVKD. This CDR3 comprises 14 residues. CDR3 nucleotides: TGTGCCACCAGTGATTTAGGAGCGGGAGGCGAGCAGTTCTTC. Its protein product is CATSDLGAGGEQFF.

The chain uses TRBV2 and TRBJ2-1, with 11 bases that match TRBD2. Trimming took 0 bases from V and 3 from J; bases not matched to a gene: 13. CDR1 and CDR2 (germline): SNHLY, FYNNEI. The CDR3 spans 20 residues. As DNA, the CDR3 is TGTGCCAGCAGTGAAGCGCTGGCTAGCGGGAGGAATGTGGTCTACAATGAGCAGTTCTTC. Translating it yields CASSEALASGRNVVYNEQFF.

The V gene is TRBV7-9, the J gene TRBJ1-1; the match to TRBD1 covers 8 bases. The germline CDR1 and CDR2 sequences are SEHNR and FQNEAQ (reference sequence). The CDR3 consists of 14 residues. V trimming: 4 bases; J trimming: 6 bases; junction bases outside the gene matches: 7. The CDR3 DNA follows: TGTGCCAGCAGCTGGTGGGACAGGCAGCCTGAAGCTTTCTTT. It specifies CASSWWDRQPEAFF.

This clonotype was counted between two and nine times. The chain employs TRBV4-2 and TRBJ2-3; D call uncertain. Germline CDR1 is LGHNA and CDR2 is YNFKEQ. This CDR3 spans 14 amino acids. V was pared by 1 base and J by 4 bases, with 9 bases between. CDR3 nucleotides: TGTGCCAGCAGCCAAGGTTGGCAAGCAGATACGCAGTATTTT. Translated, it gives CASSQGWQADTQYF.

The chain recombines TRBV7-7 with TRBJ2-1; weak D call: TRBD2 (7 bases). CDR3 length: 18 residues. Germline V gene lookup returns CDR1 SSHAT and CDR2 FNYEAQ (reference sequence). V was pared by 1 base and J by 5 bases, with 21 bases between. CDR3 region: CASSLEGGLVGPHNEQFF. The CDR3, as DNA: TGTGCCAGCAGCTTAGAGGGGGGGCTAGTGGGCCCCCACAATGAGCAGTTCTTC.

This clonotype occurred a few times. The chain carries TRBV20-1 and TRBJ1-1; 8 nucleotides align to TRBD1. After removal of 6 bases from V and 4 bases from J, the junction contained 16 bases not matched to a gene. The CDR3 contains 16 residues. From germline, CDR1 is DFQATT and CDR2 SNEGSKA (reference sequence). CDR3 sequence (DNA): TGCAGTGCCCCGGACAGGGTCTTCTCCACAGGCACTGAAGCTTTCTTT. As protein: CSAPDRVFSTGTEAFF.

The chain recombines TRBV29-1 with TRBJ1-2, with D perhaps TRBD1 (6 bases). The germline gives CDR1 SQVTM, CDR2 ANQGSEA. The CDR3 runs to 12 residues. Trimming took 3 bases from V and 4 from J, leaving 9 bases between them. CDR3 sequence reads: CSVDEGVYGYTF. The CDR3 nucleotides read TGCAGCGTTGATGAGGGGGTCTATGGCTACACCTTC.

The chain has TRBV11-1 and TRBJ2-1, with 7 positions matching TRBD2. Germline V lookup: CDR1 SGHAT, CDR2 FQDESV (reference sequence). This CDR3 comprises 18 residues. The J segment lost 0 bases and the V segment lost 5 bases, leaving 13 bases of the junction unmatched. CDR3 coding DNA: TGTGCCAGCAGCGAGATAGGGAGGGAAGCTCGCTCCTACAATGAGCAGTTCTTC. Protein product: CASSEIGREARSYNEQFF.

This clonotype has more than one count but fewer than ten. V gene TRBV28 combines with J gene TRBJ2-7; 7 bases align to TRBD1. V was pared by 6 bases and J by 3 bases, with 8 bases of the junction left unmatched. The CDR3 contains 14 residues. Germline V gene data show CDR1 as MDHEN and CDR2 as SYDVKM. Here the CDR3 DNA reads TGTGCCAGCAGAACAGGGGAGATAGTCTACGAGCAGTACTTC. Its protein is CASRTGEIVYEQYF.

This chain joins TRBV7-8 and TRBJ2-7; D perhaps matches TRBD1 (5 bases). V lost 3 bases to trimming and J lost 2 bases, with 11 bases between them. Germline values: CDR1 SGHVS, CDR2 FQNEAQ. This CDR3 has 14 amino acids. Here the CDR3 reads CASSLGRGTYEQYF. The DNA for the CDR3 is TGTGCCAGCAGCTTGGGAAGGGGAACCTACGAGCAGTACTTC.

In this sample, this clonotype turned up a few times. The rearrangement uses TRBV27 and TRBJ2-6; D is undetermined. V was pared by 5 bases and J by 4 bases, with 15 bases between. Germline-derived CDR1 and CDR2 are MNHEY and SMNVEV (reference sequence). This CDR3 is 16 amino acids long. The CDR3 spells CASSLQDPRGANVLTF. CDR3 bases: TGTGCCAGCAGTCTGCAGGATCCTCGGGGGGCCAACGTCCTGACTTTC.

Only a few counts were recorded for this clonotype. The gene calls are TRBV7-8 and TRBJ2-7, with 9 bases identical to TRBD2. The CDR3 has 15 residues. V was pared by 5 bases and J by 2 bases, with 7 bases of the junction left unmatched. From germline, CDR1 is SGHVS and CDR2 FQNEAQ. The CDR3: CASSTGTSRTYEQYF. DNA of the CDR3: TGTGCCAGCAGCACCGGGACTAGCAGAACCTACGAGCAGTACTTC.

This clonotype was found a few times. V and J are TRBV12-3 or TRBV12-4 and TRBJ1-4; D not resolved. Trimming took off 3 bases at V and 5 bases at J, with 10 bases between the two ends. This CDR3 spans 14 amino acids. Here the CDR3 DNA reads TGTGCCAGCAGTTTCGACTTGGGAAATGAAAAACTGTTTTTT. This gives the protein CASSFDLGNEKLFF.

This clonotype was detected only a few times. The chain joins TRBV20-1 to TRBJ2-3; tentative D call: TRBD2 (5 bases). V lost 1 base and J lost 1, with 9 bases in between. CDR3 length: 14 amino acids. The germline gives CDR1 DFQATT, CDR2 SNEGSKA (reference sequence). CDR3 sequence: CSARVWRGTDTQYF. The CDR3 DNA reads TGCAGTGCTAGAGTCTGGCGGGGCACAGATACGCAGTATTTT.

This clonotype showed up just a few times. The rearrangement links TRBV6-5 to TRBJ2-1; the match to TRBD2 covers 13 bases. This CDR3 region has 16 residues. With 4 bases clipped from V and 5 bases from J, the junction kept 5 bases outside the gene matches. Germline assignment: CDR1 MNHEY and CDR2 SVGAGI. CDR3 DNA sequence: TGTGCCAGCAGTTCCGGGACTAGCGGGATGGACAATGAGCAGTTCTTC. Translated, it gives CASSSGTSGMDNEQFF.

A note on this clonotype: At one boundary the junction diverges from the germline segment, which might be a read error. The chain recombines TRBV7-7 with TRBJ2-1, with TRBD1 matching 10 bases. Germline V gene data show CDR1 as SSHAT and CDR2 as FNYEAQ (reference sequence). The length of the CDR3 is 16 residues. The CDR3 coding sequence is TGTGCTAGCAGCTTAGGTGGGACAGGGGAATTTAATGAGCAGTTCTTC. This gives the protein CASSLGGTGEFNEQFF.

The chain combines TRBV15 with TRBJ2-1; D is unclear. Trimming shortened V by 3 bases and J by 7 bases, and 7 bases separated the two germline ends. The CDR3 extends over 12 amino acids. From germline, CDR1 is LNHNV and CDR2 YYDKDF (reference sequence). The CDR3 sequence is CATSRMGNEQFF. As DNA, the CDR3 is TGTGCCACCAGCAGGATGGGTAATGAGCAGTTCTTC.

The chain uses TRBV7-2 and TRBJ2-5; 12 bases agree with TRBD2. V trimming: 4 bases; J trimming: 5 bases; junction bases outside the gene matches: 5. The CDR3 spans 15 residues. CDR1 SGHTA and CDR2 FQGNSA come from the germline V gene. The CDR3 nucleotides read TGTGCCAGCAGCTCCACCGGGACTAGCGGGGAGACCCAGTACTTC. Encoded protein: CASSSTGTSGETQYF.

This clonotype has a handful of counts. This rearrangement joins TRBV27 to TRBJ2-7, with D possibly being TRBD1 or TRBD2 (6 bases each). Germline assignment: CDR1 MNHEY and CDR2 SMNVEV (reference sequence). The CDR3 has 15 amino acids. Trimming shortened V by 2 bases and J by 3 bases, and 14 bases separated the two germline ends. CDR3 sequence reads: CASSLARGRGYEQYF. CDR3 nucleotides: TGTGCCAGCAGTTTAGCCCGGGGGCGGGGCTACGAGCAGTACTTC.

This clonotype is a singleton in its sample. A much larger clone differs from this one at a single base, so this may be a read error. J is TRBJ2-1 and V is TRBV12-3 or TRBV12-4, with TRBD2 identical over 8 bases. The CDR3 sequence is 14 residues long. V gave up 3 bases and J gave up 6 bases; unmatched junction bases: 4. CDR3 coding DNA: TGTGCCAGCAGTTTTTGGCGGGAGGTCAATGAGCAGTTCTTC. Its protein is CASSFWREVNEQFF.

This clonotype was seen a few times. The chain combines TRBV7-9 with TRBJ2-1, with unresolved D. The germline V gene encodes CDR1 SEHNR and CDR2 FQNEAQ (reference sequence). V was trimmed by 5 bases and J by 11 bases, leaving 16 bases between them. This CDR3 is built from 13 residues. The CDR3 region has the DNA TGTGCCAGCAGCCAAGAAATATTAAGAAAGCAGTTCTTC. It encodes CASSQEILRKQFF.

The chain links TRBV7-9 to TRBJ1-1, with no clear D. This CDR3 has 12 amino acids. CDR1 SEHNR and CDR2 FQNEAQ come from the germline V gene (reference sequence). V was clipped by 2 bases and J by 7 bases, with 8 bases between them. CDR3 DNA: TGTGCCAGCAGCTTACCGGGTCTTGAAGCTTTCTTT. Its protein is CASSLPGLEAFF.